A single sample gave rise to the 3 T cell receptor beta chains below, sequenced in a study of shared clonotypes between healthy human individuals. The table came from immunoSEQ multiplex PCR; TCRdb's copy has only in-frame clones and leaves some out. The profile shows about 980,000 clones, 76% of them singletons. Material: memory CD4+ T cells sorted from blood. Regarding subset: CD45RA-negative fraction. The receptors shown here come from a man aged 18 to 29 in good health.

V gene TRBV28 combines with J gene TRBJ1-2; D perhaps matches TRBD1 (6 bases). V was shortened by 4 bases and J by 4 bases, with 16 bases between the two germline ends. The V gene's germline CDR1 is MDHEN and CDR2 SYDVKM. The CDR3 contains 15 residues. The CDR3 protein is CASSSYLEQGYGYTF. CDR3 DNA: TGTGCCAGCAGTTCCTACCTGGAACAGGGCTATGGCTACACCTTC.

This clone was counted a few times. The V and J genes are TRBV2 and TRBJ1-2; TRBD1 is a possible D gene (6 bases). The germline V gene encodes CDR1 SNHLY and CDR2 FYNNEI. Trimming pared 0 bases from V and 5 bases from J, leaving 13 bases between. CDR3 length: 15 amino acids. The chain's CDR3 is CASSEAAGRGYGYTF. The CDR3, as DNA: TGTGCCAGCAGTGAAGCGGCTGGCAGGGGATATGGCTACACCTTC. Together with reference TRBV2 and TRBJ1-2, the CDR3 gives the full variable domain: EPEVTQTPSHQVTQMGQEVILRCVPISNHLYFYWYRQILGQKVEFLVSFYNNEISEKSEIFDDQFSVERPDGSNFTLKIRSTKLEDSAMYFCASSEAAGRGYGYTFGSGTRLTVV.

The chain is built from TRBV5-3 and TRBJ2-5; TRBD2 matches at 13 bases. TRBV5-3 counts as an open reading frame of uncertain function. The CDR3 is made up of 16 amino acids. V shed 3 bases and J 5 bases; nucleotides not matched to a gene: 7. The CDR3 sequence is CARSSRLAGGGETQYF. In nucleotides, the CDR3 is TGTGCCAGAAGCTCCCGACTAGCGGGAGGTGGTGAGACCCAGTACTTC.